A single count supports the clone carrying this T cell receptor beta chain. This specimen comes from a study of blood T cell repertoires in COVID-19. The authors' processing: Cell counts per sample came from amplifying reference gene primers. TCRdb's table, derived via immunoSEQ multiplex PCR, lists solely in-frame clones and lacks some. V and J calls and clone size are copied from that table; D and trimming were computed from the DNA. The profile shows roughly 140,000 clones, roughly 80% of them singletons. Trimming shortened V by 4 bases and J by 1 base, and 16 bases separated the two germline ends. CDR3 length equals 16 residues. Participants' own reports of clinical history determined their cohort assignment. Recovery meant two consecutive negative NP/OP PCR tests, professional clearance, or resolved symptoms.

The receptor was isolated from a man aged 50-59 years who had recovered from COVID-19. Sequencing was done on a sample of PBMCs or T cells enriched from blood (not recorded which). The chain links TRBV6-7 to TRBJ1-1; D may be TRBD1 (5 bases). TRBV6-7 is labeled an ORF, and its function is uncertain. CDR3 residues: CASSFVPRQTNTEAFF. CDR3 sequence (DNA): TGTGCCAGCAGTTTCGTTCCGAGACAGACGAACACTGAAGCTTTCTTT.